This TCR beta chain was recovered during a study of tumor-infiltrating lymphocytes in primary liver carcinoma. Study overall: Stage T1-T3 N0M0 and a size of about 4 to 11 cm characterized the tumors. There were roughly 3.5 to 7.13 million productive TCRbeta reads per sample, a yield similar across tissue types.

The source material, roughly 18-31 mg of unsorted bulk tissue, was used to co-extract RNA and DNA. Notes on this clonotype: With a much larger clone just one base away, this may be a read error. Lacking the conserved final phenylalanine or tryptophan, this CDR3 likely reflects a read error.

Germline V lookup: CDR1 MNHEY, CDR2 SVGEGT. Trimming stripped 5 bases from V and 6 bases from J, with 14 bases between. The CDR3 has 14 amino acids. cDNA specific to TCR beta was made from 500 ng of total RNA, with a constant-region primer employed for priming. Libraries for TCR beta were built through three nested multiplex PCR rounds, which together made up a slightly modified ARM-PCR procedure. Investigators reported that the first two PCR rounds, at 10 to 11 cycles each, used TRBV1-TRBV30 forward primers with a C-beta reverse primer. TCRdb re-derived calls from the multiplex PCR reads in MiXCR, one entry per CDR3 protein. The table lists about 120,000 distinct CDR3 sequences, 55% to 75% of them singletons.

The chain joins TRBV6-2 or TRBV6-3 to TRBJ2-1; D might be TRBD2 (6 bases). This clonotype was sampled from a woman in her sixties or seventies with primary liver carcinoma and hepatitis B virus infection. Sequencing used liver tumor tissue from sampling region 1. Documented subset: tumor region T1, superior pole. Written as DNA, the CDR3 is TGTGCCAGCAGTGACGGGACTCTCCGCAATGAGCAGTTCCTC. Residues: CASSDGTLRNEQFL.